This T cell receptor (beta chain) stems from a study of blood T cell repertoires in COVID-19. Study overall: Sites across the United States, Italy and Spain contributed samples from acute and convalescent COVID-19. T cells, B-cell-depleted T cells, or PBMCs provided the cDNA or gDNA that served as material.

Germline CDR1 and CDR2: SGHRS and YFSETQ. The CDR3 runs 14 residues. V shed 5 bases, J shed 6 bases, and the junction held 6 bases outside the gene matches. Per the original data handling: Cell counts per sample came from amplifying reference gene primers. Data came from immunoSEQ multiplex PCR; TCRdb stores just in-frame clones and leaves some out. V, J and clone size are taken as reported in that table, and D and trimming were inferred from the DNA itself. The sample lists under 200,000 clones, 88% occurring once. Sequenced material: peripheral blood. This receptor was identified in a man between 40 and 49 years old with active or convalescent COVID-19. This sequence joins TRBV5-1 and TRBJ2-2; 8 nucleotides align to TRBD2. The CDR3 DNA reads TGCGCCAGCAGGATGGACGGGAGGGCCGGGGAGCTGTTTTTT. The encoded protein is CASRMDGRAGELFF.